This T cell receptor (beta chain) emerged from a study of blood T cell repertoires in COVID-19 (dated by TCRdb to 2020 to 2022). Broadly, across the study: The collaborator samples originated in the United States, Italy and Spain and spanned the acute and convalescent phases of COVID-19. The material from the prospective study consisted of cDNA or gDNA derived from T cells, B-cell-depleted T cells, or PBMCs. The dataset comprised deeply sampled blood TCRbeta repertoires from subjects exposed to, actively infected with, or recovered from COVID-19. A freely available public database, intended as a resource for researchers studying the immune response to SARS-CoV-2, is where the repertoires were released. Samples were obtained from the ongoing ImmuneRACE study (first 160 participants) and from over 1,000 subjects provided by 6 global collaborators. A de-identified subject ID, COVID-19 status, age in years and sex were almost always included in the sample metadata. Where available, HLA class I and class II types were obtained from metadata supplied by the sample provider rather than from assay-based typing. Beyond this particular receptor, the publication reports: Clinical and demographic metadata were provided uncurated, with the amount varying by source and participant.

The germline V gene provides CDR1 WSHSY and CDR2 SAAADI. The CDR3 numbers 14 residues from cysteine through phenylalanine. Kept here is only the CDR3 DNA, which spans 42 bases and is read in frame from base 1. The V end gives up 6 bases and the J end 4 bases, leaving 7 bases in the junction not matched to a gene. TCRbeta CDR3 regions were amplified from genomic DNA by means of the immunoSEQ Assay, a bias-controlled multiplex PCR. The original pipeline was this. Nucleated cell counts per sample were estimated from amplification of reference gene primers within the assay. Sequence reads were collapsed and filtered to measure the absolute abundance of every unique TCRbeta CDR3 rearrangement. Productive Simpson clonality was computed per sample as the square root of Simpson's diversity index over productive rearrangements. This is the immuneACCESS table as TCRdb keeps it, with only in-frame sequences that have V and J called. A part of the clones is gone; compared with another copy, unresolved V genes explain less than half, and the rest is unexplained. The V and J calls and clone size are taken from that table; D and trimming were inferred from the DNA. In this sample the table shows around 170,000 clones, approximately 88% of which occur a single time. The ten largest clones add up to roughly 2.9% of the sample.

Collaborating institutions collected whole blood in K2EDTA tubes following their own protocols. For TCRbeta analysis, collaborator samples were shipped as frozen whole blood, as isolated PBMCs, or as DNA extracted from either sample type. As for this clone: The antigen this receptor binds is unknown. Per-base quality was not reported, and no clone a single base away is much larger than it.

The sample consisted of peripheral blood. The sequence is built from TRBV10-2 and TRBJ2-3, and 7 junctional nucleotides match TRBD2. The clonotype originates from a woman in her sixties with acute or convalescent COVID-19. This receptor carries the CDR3 CASSSTSAPDTQYF. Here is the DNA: TGCGCCAGCAGCTCCACTAGCGCCCCAGATACGCAGTATTTT.